This TCR beta chain was recovered during a study of blood T cell repertoires in COVID-19. About the study: The United States, Italy and Spain supplied acute and convalescent COVID-19 samples.

The CDR3 is 21 amino acids. TCRdb keeps only in-frame clones here, not all; method: immunoSEQ multiplex PCR. The sample carries under 150,000 clones, approximately 89% recorded once. This receptor was obtained from a human donor in a cohort sampled during active COVID-19. The sequencing sample was made of peripheral blood. The rearrangement uses TRBV21-1 and TRBJ1-1; the table assigns TRBD1, which was not confirmed against the DNA. TRBV21-1 is a listed pseudogene. The chain's CDR3 is CASSKGTVKGQFGLKNPEAFF. The CDR3 nucleotides read TGTGCCAGCAGCAAAGGGACAGTGAAGGGACAGTTCGGTCTTAAGAACCCTGAAGCTTTCTTT.